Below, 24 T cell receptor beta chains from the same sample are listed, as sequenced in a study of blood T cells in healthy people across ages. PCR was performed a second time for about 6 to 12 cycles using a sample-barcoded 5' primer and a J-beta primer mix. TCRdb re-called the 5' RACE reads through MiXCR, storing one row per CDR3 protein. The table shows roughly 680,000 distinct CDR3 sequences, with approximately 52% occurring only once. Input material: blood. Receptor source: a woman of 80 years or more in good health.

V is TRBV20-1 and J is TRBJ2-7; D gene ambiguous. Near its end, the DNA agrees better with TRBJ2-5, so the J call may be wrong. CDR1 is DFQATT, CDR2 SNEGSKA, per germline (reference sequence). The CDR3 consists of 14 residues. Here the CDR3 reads CSATRIGPGETQYF. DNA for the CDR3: TGCAGTGCCACAAGGATAGGCCCTGGGGAGACCCAGTACTTC.

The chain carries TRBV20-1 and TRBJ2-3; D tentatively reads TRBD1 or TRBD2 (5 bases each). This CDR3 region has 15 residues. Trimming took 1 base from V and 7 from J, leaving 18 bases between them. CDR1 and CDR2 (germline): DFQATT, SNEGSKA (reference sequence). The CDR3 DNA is TGCAGTGCTAGAGGGACGGGACCGGCCGGGTATACGCAGTATTTT. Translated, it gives CSARGTGPAGYTQYF.

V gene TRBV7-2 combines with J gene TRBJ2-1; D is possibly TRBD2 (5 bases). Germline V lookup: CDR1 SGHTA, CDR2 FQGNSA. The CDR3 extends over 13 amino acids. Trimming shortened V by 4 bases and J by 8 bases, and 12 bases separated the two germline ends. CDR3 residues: CASSSVAGDEQFF. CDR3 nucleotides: TGTGCCAGCAGCTCGGTTGCGGGTGATGAGCAGTTCTTC.

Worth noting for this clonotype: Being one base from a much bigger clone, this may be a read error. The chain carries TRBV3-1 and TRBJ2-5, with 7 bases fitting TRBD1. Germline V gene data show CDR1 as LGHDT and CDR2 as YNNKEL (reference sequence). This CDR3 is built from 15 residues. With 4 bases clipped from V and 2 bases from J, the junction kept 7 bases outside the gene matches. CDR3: CASSLPGQRQETQYF. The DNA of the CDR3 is TGTGCCAGCAGCCTGCCGGGACAGAGGCAAGAGACCCAGTACTTC.

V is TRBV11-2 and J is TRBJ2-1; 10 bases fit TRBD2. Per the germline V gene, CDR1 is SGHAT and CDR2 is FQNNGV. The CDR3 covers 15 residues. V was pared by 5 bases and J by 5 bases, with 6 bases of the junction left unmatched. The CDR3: CASSPTSGVNNEQFF. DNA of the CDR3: TGTGCCAGCAGCCCAACTAGCGGGGTTAACAATGAGCAGTTCTTC.

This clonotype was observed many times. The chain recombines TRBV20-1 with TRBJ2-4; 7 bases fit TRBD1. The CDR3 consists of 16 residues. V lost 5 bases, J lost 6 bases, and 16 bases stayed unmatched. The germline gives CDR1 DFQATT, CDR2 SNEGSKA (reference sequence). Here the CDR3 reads CSASPGRGRGVNIQYF. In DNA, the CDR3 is TGCAGTGCTTCCCCGGGAAGGGGGCGAGGGGTAAACATTCAGTACTTC.

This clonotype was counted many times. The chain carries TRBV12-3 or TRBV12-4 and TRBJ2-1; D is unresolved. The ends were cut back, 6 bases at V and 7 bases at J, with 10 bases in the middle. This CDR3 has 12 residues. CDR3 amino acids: CASRPLGNEQFF. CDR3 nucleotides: TGTGCCAGCAGACCCCTGGGGAATGAGCAGTTCTTC.

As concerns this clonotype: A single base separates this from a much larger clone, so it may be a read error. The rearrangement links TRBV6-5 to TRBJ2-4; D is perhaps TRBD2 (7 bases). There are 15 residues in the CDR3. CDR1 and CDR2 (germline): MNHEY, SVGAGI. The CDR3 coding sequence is TGTGCCAACAGTTATGGGGGGGCGGCCAAAAACATTCAGTACTTC. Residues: CANSYGGAAKNIQYF.

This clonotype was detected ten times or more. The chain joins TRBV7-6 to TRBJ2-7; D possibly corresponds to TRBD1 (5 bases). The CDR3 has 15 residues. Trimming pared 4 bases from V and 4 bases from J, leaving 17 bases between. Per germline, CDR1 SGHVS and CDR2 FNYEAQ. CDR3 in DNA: TGTGCCAGCAGCTATTCACCTTCCCCAGGGTACGAGCAGTACTTC. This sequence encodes CASSYSPSPGYEQYF.

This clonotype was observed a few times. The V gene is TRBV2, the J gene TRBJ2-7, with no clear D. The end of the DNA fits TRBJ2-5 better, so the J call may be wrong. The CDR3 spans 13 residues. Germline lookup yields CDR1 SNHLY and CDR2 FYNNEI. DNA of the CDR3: TGTGCCAGCAAAAGAGGAGCAGGAGAGACCCAGTACTTC. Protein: CASKRGAGETQYF.

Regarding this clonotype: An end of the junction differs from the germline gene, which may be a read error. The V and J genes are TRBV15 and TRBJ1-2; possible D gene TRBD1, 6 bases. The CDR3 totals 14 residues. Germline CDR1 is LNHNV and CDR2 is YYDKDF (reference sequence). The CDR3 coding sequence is TGTGCCACCTCCACGGGGGGGCCCAGCTATGACTACACCTTC. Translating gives CATSTGGPSYDYTF.

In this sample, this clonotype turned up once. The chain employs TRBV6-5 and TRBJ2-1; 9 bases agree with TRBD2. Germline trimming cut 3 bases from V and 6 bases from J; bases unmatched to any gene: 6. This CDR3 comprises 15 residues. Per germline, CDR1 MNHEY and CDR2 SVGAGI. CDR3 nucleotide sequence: TGTGCCAGCAGTTATGGGACTAGCAGCCTCAATGAGCAGTTCTTC. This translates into CASSYGTSSLNEQFF.

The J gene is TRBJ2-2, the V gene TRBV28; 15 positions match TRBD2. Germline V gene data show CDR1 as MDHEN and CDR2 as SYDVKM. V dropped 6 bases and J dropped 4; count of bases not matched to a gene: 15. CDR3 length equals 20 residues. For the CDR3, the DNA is TGTGCCAGCAGCCGCGGACTAGCGGGAGGGATGAAGAGGGGCACCGGGGAGCTGTTTTTT. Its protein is CASSRGLAGGMKRGTGELFF.

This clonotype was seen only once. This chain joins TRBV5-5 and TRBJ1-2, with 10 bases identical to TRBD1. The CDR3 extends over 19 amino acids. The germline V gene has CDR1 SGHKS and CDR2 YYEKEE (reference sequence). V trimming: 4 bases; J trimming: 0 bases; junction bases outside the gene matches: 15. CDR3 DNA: TGTGCCAGCAGCGTCGACAGGGGGCTACATCCCCCTACTAACTATGGCTACACCTTC. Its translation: CASSVDRGLHPPTNYGYTF.

This CDR3 is CASSPPVGSGVETQYF. The CDR3 nucleotides read TGTGCCAGCTCACCACCAGTGGGCTCGGGGGTCGAGACCCAGTACTTC. J is TRBJ2-7 and V is TRBV18; a weak D match, TRBD2 (6 bases). The DNA end lines up better with TRBJ2-5; the J call may be wrong. The CDR3 is 16 residues long. Germline V CDR1 and CDR2: KGHSH, LQKENI.

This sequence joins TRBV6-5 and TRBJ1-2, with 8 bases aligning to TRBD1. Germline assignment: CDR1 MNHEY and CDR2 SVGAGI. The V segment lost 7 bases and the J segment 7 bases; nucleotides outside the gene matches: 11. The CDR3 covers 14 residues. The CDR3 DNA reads TGTGCCAGCAAACCTCCGGGACAGGAGCGTGGCTACACCTTC. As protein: CASKPPGQERGYTF.

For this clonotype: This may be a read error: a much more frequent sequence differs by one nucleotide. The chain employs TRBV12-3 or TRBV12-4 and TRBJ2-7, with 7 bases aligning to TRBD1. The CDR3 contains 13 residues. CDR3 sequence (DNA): TGTGCCAGCAGTGGCACAGGGGAATACGGGCAGTACTTC. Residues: CASSGTGEYGQYF.

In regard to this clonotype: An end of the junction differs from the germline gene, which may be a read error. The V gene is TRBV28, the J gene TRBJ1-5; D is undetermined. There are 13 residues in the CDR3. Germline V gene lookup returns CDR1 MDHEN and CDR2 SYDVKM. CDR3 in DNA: TGTGCCCGCAGGAACTTAGTACTGCAGCCCCAGCATTTT. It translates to CARRNLVLQPQHF.

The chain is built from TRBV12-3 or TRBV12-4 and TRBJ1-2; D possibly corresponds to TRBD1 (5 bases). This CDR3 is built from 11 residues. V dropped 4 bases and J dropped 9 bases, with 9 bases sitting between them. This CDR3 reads CASSWGRSYTF. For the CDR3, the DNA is TGTGCCAGCAGTTGGGGCAGAAGCTACACCTTC.

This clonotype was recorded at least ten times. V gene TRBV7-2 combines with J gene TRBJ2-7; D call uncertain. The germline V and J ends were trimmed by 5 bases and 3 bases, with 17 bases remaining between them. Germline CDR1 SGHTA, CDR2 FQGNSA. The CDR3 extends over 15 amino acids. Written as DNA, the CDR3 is TGTGCCAGCAGCACACGGACGAAGGGTCACTACGAGCAGTACTTC. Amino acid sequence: CASSTRTKGHYEQYF. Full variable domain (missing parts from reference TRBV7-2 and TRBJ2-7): GAGVSQSPSNKVTEKGKDVELRCDPISGHTALYWYRQSLGQGLEFLIYFQGNSAPDKSGLPSDRFSAERTGGSVSTLTIQRTQQEDSAVYLCASSTRTKGHYEQYFGPGTRLTVT.

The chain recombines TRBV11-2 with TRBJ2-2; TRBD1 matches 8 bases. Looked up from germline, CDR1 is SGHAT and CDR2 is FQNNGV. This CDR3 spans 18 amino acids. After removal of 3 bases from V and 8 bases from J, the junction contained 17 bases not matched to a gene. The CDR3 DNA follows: TGTGCCAGCAGCTTTGGACAGGGTTTGGCCCAAATGAAGGGGGAGCTGTTTTTT. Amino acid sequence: CASSFGQGLAQMKGELFF.

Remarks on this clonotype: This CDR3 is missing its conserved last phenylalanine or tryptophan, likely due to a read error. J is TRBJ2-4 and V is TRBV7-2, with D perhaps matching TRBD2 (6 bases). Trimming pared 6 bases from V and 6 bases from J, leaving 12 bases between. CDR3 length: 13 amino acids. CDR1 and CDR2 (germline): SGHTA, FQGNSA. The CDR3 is CASRGGAGNIQYS. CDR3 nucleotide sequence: TGTGCCAGCAGAGGAGGAGCGGGAAACATTCAGTACTCC.

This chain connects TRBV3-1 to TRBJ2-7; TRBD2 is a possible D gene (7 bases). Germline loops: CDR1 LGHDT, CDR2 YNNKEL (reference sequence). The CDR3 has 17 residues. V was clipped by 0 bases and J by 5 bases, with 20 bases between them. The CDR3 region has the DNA TGTGCCAGCAGCCAAGATCGACGGAGGGGGGGAGGTCACGAGCAGTACTTC. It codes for CASSQDRRRGGGHEQYF.

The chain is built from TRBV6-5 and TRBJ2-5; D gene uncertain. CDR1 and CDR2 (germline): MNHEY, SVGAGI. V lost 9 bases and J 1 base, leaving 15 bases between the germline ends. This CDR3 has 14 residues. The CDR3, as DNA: TGTGCCAGTGCGACTGGGCTATCCCAAGAGACCCAGTACTTC. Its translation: CASATGLSQETQYF.